The 16 T cell receptor beta chains in this list originate from one sample, sequenced in a study of T cell responses to AZD1222 COVID-19 vaccine. Assay: immunoSEQ multiplex PCR; the TCRdb copy retains only in-frame clones and omits some. Of some 140,000 clones listed, around 93% are singletons. The sample consisted of peripheral blood, taken on day 0 of AZD1222 vaccination. All receptors come from an adult in good health.

This clone was recorded only once. The chain joins TRBV27 to TRBJ1-6; D is undetermined. Germline V lookup: CDR1 MNHEY, CDR2 SMNVEV (reference sequence). Trimming took off 5 bases at V and 2 bases at J, with 10 bases between the two ends. This CDR3 comprises 15 residues. DNA of the CDR3: TGTGCCAGCAGTCCCCGTGGCCCCTATAATTCACCCCTCCACTTT. Its protein is CASSPRGPYNSPLHF.

The J gene is TRBJ1-5, the V gene TRBV20-1, with D unresolved. The CDR3 extends over 14 amino acids. Germline V gene lookup returns CDR1 DFQATT and CDR2 SNEGSKA (reference sequence). Trimming left V 3 bases short and J 0 bases short, with 9 bases between. The CDR3 reads CSASGENSNQPQHF. The CDR3 DNA sequence: TGCAGTGCTAGTGGGGAAAATAGCAATCAGCCCCAGCATTTT.

This chain connects TRBV4-3 to TRBJ2-1; D ambiguous. V gave up 1 base and J gave up 5 bases, with 9 bases separating them. The CDR3 is 14 residues long. The germline gives CDR1 LGHNA, CDR2 YSLEER. The CDR3 reads CASSQVQADNEQFF. CDR3 in DNA: TGCGCCAGCAGCCAAGTCCAGGCCGACAATGAGCAGTTCTTC.

The CDR3 DNA follows: TGTGCCAGCAGTCCCGGACAGATGGCTACAGATACGCAGTATTTT. Residues: CASSPGQMATDTQYF. This sequence joins TRBV2 and TRBJ2-3; tentative D call: TRBD1 (6 bases). The CDR3 runs to 15 residues. The germline CDR1 and CDR2 sequences are SNHLY and FYNNEI. The V end lost 5 bases, the J end lost 3 bases, and 15 bases lay between the germline ends.

The CDR3 protein is CASSVTGGYYQPQHF. The CDR3, as DNA: TGTGCCAGCAGTGTTACAGGGGGCTACTATCAGCCCCAGCATTTT. This chain connects TRBV2 to TRBJ1-5, with TRBD1 identical over 9 bases. CDR3 length: 15 amino acids. The J segment lost 5 bases and the V segment lost 4 bases, leaving 6 bases of the junction unmatched. Germline V gene sequence: CDR1 SNHLY, CDR2 FYNNEI.

The CDR3 DNA reads TGTGCCAGAAGCTTGTGGGACGCCCGGAGGACTAGCGGGAGGGCTGGCTCCTACGAGCAGTACTTC. Protein sequence: CARSLWDARRTSGRAGSYEQYF. V usage is TRBV5-3 and J usage is TRBJ2-7; TRBD2 matches 15 bases. TRBV5-3 is marked as an open reading frame, function uncertain. This CDR3 comprises 22 residues. Trimming cost V 1 base and J 0 bases; bases outside gene matches: 17.

The CDR3 spells CASSEGQALDTQYF. DNA for the CDR3: TGTGCCAGCAGCGAGGGACAGGCCCTCGATACGCAGTATTTT. The chain recombines TRBV11-3 with TRBJ2-3; 8 bases match TRBD1. Germline V gene lookup returns CDR1 SGHNT and CDR2 YENEEA. The CDR3 is made up of 14 amino acids. The ends lost 5 bases at V and 6 bases at J; junction bases unmatched: 7. Looking up the rest from reference TRBV11-3 and TRBJ2-3 gives the full variable domain: EAGVVQSPRYKIIEKKQPVAFWCNPISGHNTLYWYLQNLGQGPELLIRYENEEAVDDSQLPKDRFSAERLKGVDSTLKIQPAELGDSAVYLCASSEGQALDTQYFGPGTRLTVL.

This clone was detected only a few times. V is TRBV7-9 and J is TRBJ2-1, with D possibly matching TRBD1 (6 bases). This CDR3 is built from 14 residues. Germline V gene sequence: CDR1 SEHNR, CDR2 FQNEAQ (reference sequence). Trimming took off 6 bases at V and 8 bases at J, with 17 bases between the two ends. The CDR3 DNA follows: TGTGCCAGCAGGACCACAGGGTTCGTCGATGAGCAGTTCTTC. This codes for CASRTTGFVDEQFF.

The CDR3 region is CASSLGNGYTF. The CDR3 nucleotides read TGTGCCAGCAGCTTGGGGAATGGCTACACCTTC. V is TRBV7-2 and J is TRBJ1-2, with unresolved D. There are 11 residues in the CDR3. V lost 3 bases to trimming and J lost 6 bases, with 5 bases between them. Germline loops: CDR1 SGHTA, CDR2 FQGNSA. Looking up the rest from reference TRBV7-2 and TRBJ1-2 gives the full variable domain: GAGVSQSPSNKVTEKGKDVELRCDPISGHTALYWYRQSLGQGLEFLIYFQGNSAPDKSGLPSDRFSAERTGGSVSTLTIQRTQQEDSAVYLCASSLGNGYTFGSGTRLTVV.

As DNA, the CDR3 is TGTGCCAGCAGTACTACTAGCGTTGCCCGGTACGAGCAGTACTTC. Its translation: CASSTTSVARYEQYF. The chain joins TRBV28 to TRBJ2-7; 7 bases are shared with TRBD2. This CDR3 region has 15 residues. The germline V gene has CDR1 MDHEN and CDR2 SYDVKM. The ends lost 5 bases at V and 4 bases at J; junction bases unmatched: 11.

The chain links TRBV7-3 to TRBJ2-1; TRBD1 matches 10 bases. CDR1 is SGHTA, CDR2 FQGTGA, per germline. The ends lost 5 bases at V and 7 bases at J; junction bases unmatched: 17. This CDR3 spans 18 amino acids. CDR3 DNA sequence: TGTGCCAGCAGCCCCTGGGACAGGGGATCCGCGGGTAAGAATGAGCAGTTCTTC. As protein: CASSPWDRGSAGKNEQFF.

The chain is built from TRBV24-1 and TRBJ1-5, with D possibly being TRBD1 (5 bases). CDR3 length: 13 residues. Between the trimmed V and J ends, which lost 6 bases and 2 bases, there was a span of 7 bases. Germline CDR1 KGHDR, CDR2 SFDVKD. This chain's CDR3 is CATSLQGNQPQHF. For the CDR3, the DNA is TGTGCCACCAGTCTACAGGGCAATCAGCCCCAGCATTTT.

This chain uses TRBV7-2 with TRBJ2-1; D not certain. This CDR3 is built from 14 residues. Per germline, CDR1 SGHTA and CDR2 FQGNSA. The V and J ends lost 5 bases and 5 bases respectively, with 13 bases between them. CDR3 sequence: CASSRLIDHNEQFF. The CDR3 DNA sequence: TGTGCCAGCAGCCGCCTTATAGACCACAATGAGCAGTTCTTC.

The chain carries TRBV11-3 and TRBJ1-2; a weak D match, TRBD1 (5 bases). Looked up from germline, CDR1 is SGHNT and CDR2 is YENEEA. The CDR3 loop spans 12 amino acids. V shed 0 bases and J shed 6 bases, with 5 bases lying between them. CDR3 region: CASSLEGDGYTF. CDR3 sequence (DNA): TGTGCCAGCAGCTTAGAAGGGGATGGCTACACCTTC.

V is TRBV6-5 and J is TRBJ2-3, with TRBD2 matching 9 bases. This CDR3 has 16 amino acids. CDR1 MNHEY and CDR2 SVGAGI come from the germline V gene. Germline trimming cut 4 bases from V and 0 bases from J; bases unmatched to any gene: 5. CDR3 in DNA: TGTGCCAGCAGTTCAGGTCTAGCGGGGAGCACAGATACGCAGTATTTT. Translation gives CASSSGLAGSTDTQYF.

The chain combines TRBV19 with TRBJ1-5; possible D gene TRBD1, 6 bases. Germline CDR1 LNHDA, CDR2 SQIVND (reference sequence). V was clipped by 6 bases and J by 0 bases, with 12 bases between them. The CDR3 covers 15 residues. The CDR3 spells CASRSGEGSNQPQHF. The CDR3 region has the DNA TGTGCCAGTAGATCAGGGGAGGGTAGCAATCAGCCCCAGCATTTT. Using reference TRBV19 and TRBJ1-5 for the parts outside the CDR3, the full variable domain is DGGITQSPKYLFRKEGQNVTLSCEQNLNHDAMYWYRQDPGQGLRLIYYSQIVNDFQKGDIAEGYSVSREKKESFPLTVTSAQKNPTAFYLCASRSGEGSNQPQHFGDGTRLSIL.